A single sample is the source of the 21 T cell receptor beta chains below, sequenced in a study of blood T cell repertoires in COVID-19 (dated by TCRdb to about 2020). Library preparation employed the immunoSEQ multiplex PCR assay. Drawn from immuneACCESS, this table holds only the in-frame rearrangements with V and J called that TCRdb kept. Clones are partly lost; checked studies trace under half to an unresolved V gene and leave the rest unexplained. A total of tens of thousands of clones appear in this sample, around 89% of them only once. Of the sample, roughly 16% is held by the ten largest clones. The specimen was peripheral blood. The receptors here all came from a man in his 70s with active COVID-19.

This rearrangement joins TRBV28 to TRBJ2-7; D remains ambiguous. V shed 7 bases and J shed 6 bases, with 13 bases lying between them. CDR1 and CDR2 (germline): MDHEN, SYDVKM. The CDR3 spans 12 residues. CDR3: CASNRLGREQYF. The CDR3 coding sequence is TGTGCCAGCAACCGCCTTGGCCGCGAGCAGTACTTC.

This chain joins TRBV7-2 and TRBJ2-2; TRBD2 agrees at 12 bases. The CDR3 extends over 15 amino acids. V dropped 6 bases and J dropped 4; count of bases not matched to a gene: 3. The V gene's germline CDR1 is SGHTA and CDR2 FQGNSA. CDR3 amino acids: CASSQLAGGTGELFF. CDR3 nucleotide sequence: TGTGCCAGCAGTCAACTAGCGGGGGGCACCGGGGAGCTGTTTTTT.

The chain couples TRBV20-1 to TRBJ1-4; D not resolved. In germline, CDR1 is DFQATT, CDR2 SNEGSKA (reference sequence). The CDR3 has 15 amino acids. Trimming left V 3 bases short and J 3 bases short, with 14 bases between. In DNA form, the CDR3 reads TGCAGTGCTAGTATTTCGGGTTCGGCTAATGAAAAACTGTTTTTT. This encodes CSASISGSANEKLFF.

The CDR3 protein is CASSATSGGAGADTQYF. In nucleotides, the CDR3 is TGTGCCAGCAGCGCCACTAGCGGGGGGGCCGGGGCAGATACGCAGTATTTT. The rearrangement joins TRBV9 to TRBJ2-3; 13 bases map to TRBD2. Germline CDR1 SGDLS, CDR2 YYNGEE. The ends lost 3 bases at V and 4 bases at J; junction bases unmatched: 8. The CDR3 loop spans 17 amino acids.

The chain is built from TRBV2 and TRBJ2-1, with D tentatively TRBD1 (5 bases). Trimming took 5 bases from V and 4 from J, leaving 18 bases between them. The CDR3 extends over 16 amino acids. Germline CDR1 SNHLY, CDR2 FYNNEI. CDR3 bases: TGTGCCAGCAGTCCAAGACAGCTGCAATTATACAATGAGCAGTTCTTC. It encodes CASSPRQLQLYNEQFF. The full variable domain, rest sourced from reference TRBV2 and TRBJ2-1, is EPEVTQTPSHQVTQMGQEVILRCVPISNHLYFYWYRQILGQKVEFLVSFYNNEISEKSEIFDDQFSVERPDGSNFTLKIRSTKLEDSAMYFCASSPRQLQLYNEQFFGPGTRLTVL.

There are a few counts of this clone. The rearrangement uses TRBV19 and TRBJ2-5; 10 bases agree with TRBD2. CDR1 is LNHDA and CDR2 is SQIVND in the germline V gene (reference sequence). V was clipped by 5 bases and J by 3 bases; unmatched bases: 9. CDR3 length: 16 residues. The CDR3 sequence: CASSLSRAGGKETQYF. The CDR3 DNA follows: TGTGCCAGTAGTCTCTCACGAGCGGGGGGGAAAGAGACCCAGTACTTC. The whole variable domain, filled in from reference TRBV19 and TRBJ2-5, reads DGGITQSPKYLFRKEGQNVTLSCEQNLNHDAMYWYRQDPGQGLRLIYYSQIVNDFQKGDIAEGYSVSREKKESFPLTVTSAQKNPTAFYLCASSLSRAGGKETQYFGPGTRLLVL.

CDR3 loop: CASSGGSANTGELFF. The CDR3 region has the DNA TGTGCCAGCAGCGGGGGGTCCGCGAACACCGGGGAGCTGTTTTTT. The V gene is TRBV11-3, the J gene TRBJ2-2, with D tentatively TRBD2 (6 bases). The CDR3 extends over 15 amino acids. V lost 5 bases to trimming and J lost 0 bases, with 10 bases between them. CDR1 is SGHNT and CDR2 is YENEEA in the germline V gene.

J is TRBJ2-3 and V is TRBV9; D gene unclear. This CDR3 region has 12 residues. From germline, CDR1 is SGDLS and CDR2 YYNGEE. Trimming shortened V by 0 bases and J by 6 bases, and 5 bases separated the two germline ends. CDR3 in amino acids: CASSVDLDTQYF. DNA of the CDR3: TGTGCCAGCAGCGTAGATCTGGATACGCAGTATTTT.

The chain uses TRBV18 and TRBJ1-6; 7 bases line up with TRBD1. The CDR3 spans 14 residues. V shed 6 bases and J 5 bases; nucleotides not matched to a gene: 4. Germline V CDR1 and CDR2: KGHSH, LQKENI. CDR3 sequence: CASSLDRNNSPLHF. The CDR3 nucleotides are TGTGCCAGCTCGCTGGACAGGAATAATTCACCCCTCCACTTT. Using reference TRBV18 and TRBJ1-6 for the parts outside the CDR3, the full variable domain is NAGVMQNPRHLVRRRGQEARLRCSPMKGHSHVYWYRQLPEEGLKFMVYLQKENIIDESGMPKERFSAEFPKEGPSILRIQQVVRGDSAAYFCASSLDRNNSPLHFGNGTRLTVT.

This chain links TRBV4-3 with TRBJ2-7; 9 nucleotides line up with TRBD1. The CDR3 extends over 16 amino acids. In germline, CDR1 is LGHNA, CDR2 YSLEER. The V segment lost 4 bases and the J segment 3 bases; nucleotides outside the gene matches: 10. CDR3 protein: CASSPRNRDRDYEQYF. CDR3 nucleotide sequence: TGCGCCAGCAGCCCCCGGAACCGGGACAGGGACTACGAGCAGTACTTC.

This clone was detected once. The V call is TRBV7-9, the J call TRBJ1-5; 7 bases match TRBD1. This CDR3 comprises 13 residues. The J segment lost 6 bases and the V segment lost 1 base, leaving 0 bases of the junction unmatched. CDR1 is SEHNR and CDR2 is FQNEAQ in the germline V gene (reference sequence). The CDR3 region is CASSLGQGQPQHF. The CDR3 DNA follows: TGTGCCAGCAGCTTAGGACAGGGTCAGCCCCAGCATTTT.

The rearrangement links TRBV5-1 to TRBJ1-2; 7 bases fit TRBD1. The CDR3 extends over 14 amino acids. The trim removed 4 bases at V and 7 bases at J, leaving 10 bases unmatched. Germline V gene data show CDR1 as SGHRS and CDR2 as YFSETQ. The CDR3 sequence is CASSTTPGGGGYTF. DNA for the CDR3: TGCGCCAGCAGCACAACTCCAGGGGGAGGTGGCTACACCTTC.

V usage is TRBV28 and J usage is TRBJ1-6, with 7 bases fitting TRBD1. The CDR3 is 13 residues long. From germline, CDR1 is MDHEN and CDR2 SYDVKM. V lost 6 bases to trimming and J lost 10 bases; unmatched junction nucleotides: 6. The CDR3 sequence is CASRRSGGSPLHF. Written as DNA, the CDR3 is TGTGCCAGCAGGCGCTCAGGGGGATCACCCCTCCACTTT.

The rearrangement links TRBV29-1 to TRBJ2-7, with 8 positions matching TRBD1. The junction had 4 bases not matched to a gene; V was cut back by 5 bases and J by 1 base. The CDR3 is 13 amino acids. Germline V CDR1 and CDR2: SQVTM, ANQGSEA. The CDR3 loop is CSVQDRVSYEQYF. The CDR3 bases are TGCAGCGTTCAGGACAGGGTTTCCTACGAGCAGTACTTC.

This sequence joins TRBV11-2 and TRBJ1-1; the match to TRBD1 covers 7 bases. The CDR3 is 14 residues long. Germline loops: CDR1 SGHAT, CDR2 FQNNGV. V shed 1 base, J shed 11 bases, and the junction held 10 bases outside the gene matches. The CDR3 sequence is CASSLVGETGSAFF. The CDR3 DNA follows: TGTGCCAGCAGCTTAGTAGGTGAGACAGGGTCCGCTTTCTTT.

This clone has only a few counts. The genes are TRBV19 and TRBJ1-3, with D possibly being TRBD1 (5 bases). The germline V gene encodes CDR1 LNHDA and CDR2 SQIVND (reference sequence). This CDR3 is 14 amino acids long. V was shortened by 3 bases and J by 2 bases, with 8 bases between the two germline ends. CDR3 protein: CASSMTAAGNTIYF. CDR3 coding DNA: TGTGCCAGTAGTATGACAGCAGCTGGAAACACCATATATTTT.

The chain couples TRBV4-3 to TRBJ1-1; 8 bases align to TRBD1. Trimming removed 4 bases from V and 3 bases from J; junction bases left unmatched: 10. From germline, CDR1 is LGHNA and CDR2 YSLEER. This CDR3 has 16 amino acids. CDR3 sequence (DNA): TGCGCCAGCAGCCCTGGACAGGGACGAGGGCACACTGAAGCTTTCTTT. Translation: CASSPGQGRGHTEAFF.

The rearrangement uses TRBV19 and TRBJ1-6; TRBD1 matches at 9 bases. The germline V gene encodes CDR1 LNHDA and CDR2 SQIVND (reference sequence). The V and J ends lost 6 bases and 6 bases, in that order; junction bases with no gene match: 6. This CDR3 is built from 15 residues. CDR3 bases: TGTGCCAGTAGCGATCCGGGACAGGGTAATTCACCCCTCCACTTT. Translated, it gives CASSDPGQGNSPLHF.

The V call is TRBV6-6, the J call TRBJ2-3; 9 bases match TRBD1. V dropped 4 bases and J dropped 4; count of bases not matched to a gene: 6. CDR3 length: 15 residues. CDR1 is MNHNY and CDR2 is SVGAGI in the germline V gene (reference sequence). Here the CDR3 reads CASSFPGQGADTQYF. The CDR3 nucleotides are TGTGCCAGCAGTTTTCCGGGACAGGGCGCAGATACGCAGTATTTT.

This clone occurred a few times. This CDR3 is also generated by other DNA sequences in the sample. The chain recombines TRBV27 with TRBJ2-2; 7 nucleotides align to TRBD1. This CDR3 spans 16 amino acids. V shed 3 bases, J shed 4 bases, and the junction held 8 bases outside the gene matches. CDR1 is MNHEY and CDR2 is SMNVEV in the germline V gene (reference sequence). CDR3 bases: TGTGCCAGCAGTTTCAGGGGACAGCTTCTCACCGGGGAGCTGTTTTTT. This sequence encodes CASSFRGQLLTGELFF.

This chain uses TRBV11-2 with TRBJ2-5, with D maybe TRBD1 (7 bases). Germline values: CDR1 SGHAT, CDR2 FQNNGV. The CDR3 is made up of 16 amino acids. V was trimmed by 6 bases and J by 4 bases, leaving 21 bases between them. The CDR3 DNA follows: TGTGCCAGCAGACGTAACACAGGGGTGGAGGGAGAGACCCAGTACTTC. It encodes CASRRNTGVEGETQYF.